The clone carrying this TCR beta chain was seen many times. The data were taken from a study of identical twins. V lost 8 bases to trimming and J lost 1 base, with 8 bases between them. Germline V CDR1 and CDR2: SNHLY, FYNNEI. The CDR3 is 13 amino acids. TCRdb itself ran the 5' RACE reads through MiXCR, one entry per CDR3 protein. Of some 200,000 distinct CDR3 sequences in the sample, more than 6.5% were seen once. These same data were also listed under a study on yellow fever vaccine responses in identical twins.

The V call is TRBV2, the J call TRBJ2-2; D is undetermined. Sequences were obtained from memory (CD45RO+) T cells sorted from blood. This receptor was taken from a woman aged 18 to 35 in good health. The CDR3 region is CASAVQNTGELFF. The CDR3 nucleotides are TGTGCCAGCGCGGTGCAGAACACCGGGGAGCTGTTTTTT.